One sample yielded the 8 T cell receptor beta chains listed below, sequenced in a study of shared clonotypes between healthy human individuals. Clones were read by immunoSEQ multiplex PCR, and TCRdb kept only the in-frame ones, dropping some. The sample carries about 1.1 million clones, 70% to 80% recorded once. The sample was memory CD4+ T cells from PBMCs. Subset reported: CD45RA-negative fraction. Receptor source: a man younger than 35 in good health. Some clones in this sample may be carry-over from other donors' samples.

A single count supports this clone. The rearrangement links TRBV6-5 to TRBJ1-3, with D possibly being TRBD1 (6 bases). CDR1 is MNHEY, CDR2 SVGAGI, per germline. Trimming cost V 6 bases and J 4 bases, with 16 bases left between them. The CDR3 sequence is 15 residues long. CDR3 coding DNA: TGTGCCAGCAGAAACGGGGGGGCCTCCGGAAACACCATATATTTT. Translation: CASRNGGASGNTIYF.

In the case of this clone: One end of the junction fails to match germline, which may point to a read error. V and J are TRBV6-5 and TRBJ2-7; D perhaps matches TRBD1 (5 bases). The CDR3 length is 13 residues. CDR1 MNHEY and CDR2 SVGAGI come from the germline V gene. The CDR3 DNA reads TGTGCCATCAGTCCCAGGGACTCCTACGAGCAGTACTTC. Protein sequence: CAISPRDSYEQYF.

This chain connects TRBV7-8 to TRBJ2-1; TRBD2 matches at 9 bases. V lost 5 bases, J lost 6 bases, and 20 bases stayed unmatched. Germline V gene sequence: CDR1 SGHVS, CDR2 FQNEAQ. This CDR3 region has 19 residues. Here the CDR3 reads CASSRLADTAAVVPNEQFF. The CDR3 bases are TGTGCCAGCAGCCGACTAGCGGACACCGCGGCCGTGGTACCCAATGAGCAGTTCTTC.

The V and J genes are TRBV13 and TRBJ2-1, with 7 bases lining up with TRBD2. The CDR3 sequence is 16 residues long. Germline V CDR1 and CDR2: PRHDT, FYEKMQ (reference sequence). Losses at the gene ends were 5 bases for V and 8 bases for J; bases not matched to a gene: 15. DNA of the CDR3: TGTGCCAGCAGCCCCCAAGCGGGGACTGGGACCGATGAGCAGTTCTTC. Translated, it gives CASSPQAGTGTDEQFF.

Concerning this clone itself: A much larger clone differs from this one at a single base, so this may be a read error. The chain joins TRBV7-3 to TRBJ1-5, with D maybe TRBD1 (6 bases). Germline values: CDR1 SGHTA, CDR2 FQGTGA. The V gene lost 2 bases and the J gene lost 4 bases, with 9 bases spanning the gap. This CDR3 contains 14 residues. The CDR3 nucleotides are TGTGCCAGCAGCTTAGGGGGGGCGAATCAGCCCCAGCATTTT. Protein product: CASSLGGANQPQHF.

This clone occurred once. J is TRBJ1-5 and V is TRBV19; TRBD1 aligns across 7 bases. CDR1 and CDR2 (germline): LNHDA, SQIVND (reference sequence). The CDR3 runs to 15 residues. Trimming at V came to 7 bases and at J to 9 bases, leaving 15 bases not matched to a gene. The CDR3 protein is CASTTRDSGRRPQHF. The CDR3 DNA reads as TGTGCCAGTACCACCCGGGACAGTGGAAGAAGGCCCCAGCATTTT.

The CDR3 here is CASSPKGGTTTYEQYF. The CDR3 DNA is TGTGCCAGCAGCCCCAAGGGGGGGACTACTACCTACGAGCAGTACTTC. V gene TRBV7-3 combines with J gene TRBJ2-5; the D gene is possibly TRBD2 (7 bases). The DNA end is a closer match to TRBJ2-7, so the J assignment may be wrong. The germline V gene has CDR1 SGHTA and CDR2 FQGTGA. This CDR3 comprises 16 residues.

The V call is TRBV6-5, the J call TRBJ2-7; D may be TRBD1 (6 bases). Germline-derived CDR1 and CDR2 are MNHEY and SVGAGI. The length of the CDR3 is 14 residues. V lost 6 bases and J 2 bases, leaving 14 bases between the germline ends. The CDR3 here is CASRPHRETYEQYF. The CDR3 coding sequence is TGTGCCAGCAGACCTCACAGGGAGACCTACGAGCAGTACTTC.